The next 7 T cell receptor beta chains were all read from a single sample in a study of CD8+CD57+ T cells in acquired aplastic anemia. CDR3 and TCR beta VDJ profiling relied on a genomic DNA template. TCRdb re-analysed the reads in MiXCR, keeping a single row per CDR3 protein. Here the sample spans about 160,000 distinct CDR3 sequences, 35% to 55% being singletons. The material sequenced was sorted CD4+, CD8+, or CD8+CD57+ T cells (not recorded which) from PBMCs. The receptors shown here come from a human donor in good health.

Comments on this clonotype: The junction departs from germline at one end; a sequencing error may be responsible. V usage is TRBV6-1 and J usage is TRBJ2-1, with a possible D match to TRBD1 (6 bases). The CDR3 extends over 12 amino acids. Germline V gives CDR1 MNHNS, CDR2 SASEGT. The CDR3 DNA reads TGTGCCAGCAGCCTAAGCCGGGACAACGTGTTTTTC. Translated, it gives CASSLSRDNVFF.

This clonotype is medium-sized (0.01 to 0.1%) by share. The chain has TRBV10-2 and TRBJ1-5; 8 bases are a match to TRBD1. V trimming: 2 bases; J trimming: 5 bases; junction bases outside the gene matches: 5. Looked up from germline, CDR1 is WSHSY and CDR2 is SAAADI. The CDR3 runs 15 residues. The CDR3 spells CASSERTGTYQPQHF. CDR3 nucleotide sequence: TGCGCCAGCAGTGAGCGGACAGGGACCTATCAGCCCCAGCATTTT.

Points on this clonotype: This clone may be a read error of a much larger clone one base away. The chain is built from TRBV11-1 and TRBJ1-1; D not certain. The germline gives CDR1 SGHAT, CDR2 FQDESV (reference sequence). V gave up 5 bases and J gave up 0 bases, with 7 bases separating them. This CDR3 has 13 residues. The CDR3 DNA follows: TGTGCCAGCAGCAAGGAAGTGAACACTGAAGCTTTCTTT. This gives the protein CASSKEVNTEAFF.

The gene calls are TRBV20-1 and TRBJ2-2; TRBD2 might be the D (6 bases). The CDR3 runs 15 residues. V lost 6 bases to trimming and J lost 0 bases, with 14 bases between them. The V gene's germline CDR1 is DFQATT and CDR2 SNEGSKA (reference sequence). The CDR3 reads CSARGLHANTGELFF. In DNA, the CDR3 is TGCAGTGCAAGGGGACTGCATGCGAACACCGGGGAGCTGTTTTTT.

The chain couples TRBV29-1 to TRBJ1-2; possible D gene TRBD1, 6 bases. V was clipped by 7 bases and J by 6 bases, with 12 bases between them. The CDR3 covers 11 residues. Germline V gene lookup returns CDR1 SQVTM and CDR2 ANQGSEA. The CDR3, as DNA: TGCAGCGCAATGGGGGCAGATGGCTACACCTTC. It yields the protein CSAMGADGYTF.

The rearrangement links TRBV19 to TRBJ2-6, with TRBD1 as a possible D gene (5 bases). Germline V CDR1 and CDR2: LNHDA, SQIVND (reference sequence). Trimming left V 4 bases short and J 0 bases short, with 7 bases between. CDR3 length: 15 amino acids. The CDR3 loop is CASSNQGSGANVLTF. The CDR3 nucleotides read TGTGCCAGTAGTAATCAGGGCTCTGGGGCCAACGTCCTGACTTTC.

To note about this clonotype: A read error is possible here, since a much larger clone lies one base away. The rearrangement links TRBV13 to TRBJ1-2, with D maybe TRBD1 (5 bases). CDR3 size: 17 residues. Germline values: CDR1 PRHDT, CDR2 FYEKMQ (reference sequence). The V end lost 7 bases, the J end lost 4 bases, and 25 bases lay between the germline ends. The chain's CDR3 is CASNLAGAQGASYGYTF. The DNA for the CDR3 is TGTGCCAGCAATTTAGCGGGAGCCCAGGGCGCATCCTATGGCTACACCTTC.